The following is a TCR beta chain sequence with its context. Its antigen remains unknown. At study entry, adolescents had tuberculin skin tests and IGRA screening. This entry is derived from a study of T cells in tuberculosis. Overall study context: The T cells targeted glucose monomycolate, a mycobacterial lipid, via CD1B. This South African cohort compared adolescents with or without latent tuberculosis against adults with active tuberculosis. Overall study findings and caveats: Active tuberculosis TCR-alpha repertoires lay closer to GMM-specific TCRs than IGRA-negative controls, suggesting clonal expansion.

From germline, CDR1 is PRHDT and CDR2 FYEKMQ (reference sequence). Trimming removed 3 bases at V and 3 bases at J, with 8 bases between. The CDR3 covers 13 residues. Assay used: immunoSEQ multiplex PCR; TCRdb lists only in-frame clones, some missing. The data show 30,000 or so clones, roughly 95% seen once. This receptor was identified in a donor aged 5 to 30 with latent tuberculosis or without tuberculosis infection. The sample consisted of PBMCs. This chain links TRBV13 with TRBJ1-2; a possible D gene is TRBD1 (5 bases). The DNA of the CDR3 is TGTGCCAGCAGCTTCTCCAGGGACTATGGCTACACCTTC. Translation: CASSFSRDYGYTF.